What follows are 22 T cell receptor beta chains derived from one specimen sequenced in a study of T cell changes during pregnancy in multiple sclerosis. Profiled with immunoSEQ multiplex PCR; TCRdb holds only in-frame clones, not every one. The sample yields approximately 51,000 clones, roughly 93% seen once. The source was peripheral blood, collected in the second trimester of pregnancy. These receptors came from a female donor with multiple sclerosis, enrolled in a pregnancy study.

CDR3 amino acids: CASSEGLAVKNIQYF. CDR3 coding DNA: TGTGCCAGCAGTGAGGGACTAGCGGTGAAAAACATTCAGTACTTC. The V gene is TRBV2, the J gene TRBJ2-4, with TRBD2 identical over 11 bases. V trimming: 3 bases; J trimming: 4 bases; junction bases outside the gene matches: 2. Germline V CDR1 and CDR2: SNHLY, FYNNEI. The CDR3 consists of 15 residues.

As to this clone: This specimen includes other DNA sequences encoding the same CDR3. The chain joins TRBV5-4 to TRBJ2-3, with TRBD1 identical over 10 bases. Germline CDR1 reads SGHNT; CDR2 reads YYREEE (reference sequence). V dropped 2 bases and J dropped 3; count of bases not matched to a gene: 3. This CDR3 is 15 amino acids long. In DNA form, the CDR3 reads TGTGCCAGCAGCTTAGACAGGGGGCTTACAGATACGCAGTATTTT. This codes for CASSLDRGLTDTQYF.

The CDR3 loop reads CSVEVLAGADLHTDTQYF. CDR3 nucleotide sequence: TGCAGCGTTGAAGTTTTAGCGGGAGCCGATTTACACACAGATACGCAGTATTTT. The V and J genes are TRBV29-1 and TRBJ2-3, with TRBD2 matching 9 bases. The CDR3 is 18 amino acids. Germline V lookup: CDR1 SQVTM, CDR2 ANQGSEA. Trimming cost V 1 base and J 2 bases; bases outside gene matches: 13.

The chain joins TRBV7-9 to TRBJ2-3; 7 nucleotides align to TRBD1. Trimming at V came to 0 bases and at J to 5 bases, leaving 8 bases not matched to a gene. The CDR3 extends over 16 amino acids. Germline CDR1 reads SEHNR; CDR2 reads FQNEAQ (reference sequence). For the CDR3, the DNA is TGTGCCAGCAGCTTAGCATTACAGGGGAAGGGAGATACGCAGTATTTT. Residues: CASSLALQGKGDTQYF.

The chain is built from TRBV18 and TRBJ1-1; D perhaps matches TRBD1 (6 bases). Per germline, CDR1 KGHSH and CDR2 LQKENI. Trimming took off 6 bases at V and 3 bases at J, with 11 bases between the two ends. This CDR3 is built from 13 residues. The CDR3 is CASSQGRDTEAFF. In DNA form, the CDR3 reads TGTGCCAGCTCCCAGGGGAGGGACACTGAAGCTTTCTTT.

The CDR3 sequence is CASSLYSEKLFF. DNA of the CDR3: TGTGCCAGCAGTTTATATAGTGAAAAACTGTTTTTT. This chain connects TRBV28 to TRBJ1-4; no clear D. This CDR3 is 12 amino acids long. Germline V lookup: CDR1 MDHEN, CDR2 SYDVKM. Trimming removed 1 base at V and 7 bases at J, with 4 bases between.

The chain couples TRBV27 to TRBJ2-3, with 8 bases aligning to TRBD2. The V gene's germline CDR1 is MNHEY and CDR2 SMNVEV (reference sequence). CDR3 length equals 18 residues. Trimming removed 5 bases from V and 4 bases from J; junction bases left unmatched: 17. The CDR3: CASSLYPLAGTPPDTQYF. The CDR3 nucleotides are TGTGCCAGCAGTCTATACCCCTTAGCGGGGACCCCCCCAGATACGCAGTATTTT.

The CDR3 coding sequence is TGCGCCAGCAGCCAAGATTCGGGACAGGGCTACGAGCAGTACTTC. Translated: CASSQDSGQGYEQYF. The rearrangement joins TRBV4-3 to TRBJ2-7; 9 nucleotides agree with TRBD1. CDR1 and CDR2 from the germline V gene are LGHNA and YSLEER. Losses at the gene ends were 0 bases for V and 3 bases for J; bases not matched to a gene: 3. This CDR3 region has 15 residues.

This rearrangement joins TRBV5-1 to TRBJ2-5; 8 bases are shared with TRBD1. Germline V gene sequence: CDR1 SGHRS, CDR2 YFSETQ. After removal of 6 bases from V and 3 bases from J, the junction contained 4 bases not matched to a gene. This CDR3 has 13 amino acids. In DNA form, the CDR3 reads TGCGCCAGCAAAACGGGACAGGAAGAGACCCAGTACTTC. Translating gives CASKTGQEETQYF. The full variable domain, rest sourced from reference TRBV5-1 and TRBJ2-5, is KAGVTQTPRYLIKTRGQQVTLSCSPISGHRSVSWYQQTPGQGLQFLFEYFSETQRNKGNFPGRFSGRQFSNSRSEMNVSTLELGDSALYLCASKTGQEETQYFGPGTRLLVL.

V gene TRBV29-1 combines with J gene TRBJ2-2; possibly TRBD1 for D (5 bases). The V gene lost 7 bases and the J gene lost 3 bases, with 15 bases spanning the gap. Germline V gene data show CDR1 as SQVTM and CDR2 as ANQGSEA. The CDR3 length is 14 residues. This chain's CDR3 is CSARKQQDTGELFF. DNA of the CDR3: TGCAGCGCAAGAAAGCAACAGGACACCGGGGAGCTGTTTTTT.

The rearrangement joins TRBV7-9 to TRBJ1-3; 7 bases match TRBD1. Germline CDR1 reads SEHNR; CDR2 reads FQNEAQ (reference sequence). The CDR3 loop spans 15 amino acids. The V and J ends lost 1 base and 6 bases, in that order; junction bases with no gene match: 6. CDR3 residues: CASSLGQGDENTIYF. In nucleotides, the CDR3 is TGTGCCAGCAGCTTAGGGCAGGGGGACGAAAACACCATATATTTT.

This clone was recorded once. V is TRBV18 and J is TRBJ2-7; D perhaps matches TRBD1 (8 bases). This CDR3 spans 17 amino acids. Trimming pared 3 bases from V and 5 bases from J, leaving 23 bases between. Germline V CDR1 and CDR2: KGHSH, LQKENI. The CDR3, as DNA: TGTGCCAGCTCACCTATCCGACAGGGGTTAGGGAGGGACGAGCAGTACTTC. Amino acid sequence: CASSPIRQGLGRDEQYF.

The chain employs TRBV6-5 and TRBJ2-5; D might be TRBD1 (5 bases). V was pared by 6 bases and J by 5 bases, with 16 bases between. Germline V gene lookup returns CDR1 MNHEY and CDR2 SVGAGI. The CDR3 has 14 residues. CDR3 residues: CASSPRAGSETQYF. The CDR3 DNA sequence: TGTGCCAGCAGCCCCAGAGCAGGGTCGGAGACCCAGTACTTC.

CDR3 coding DNA: TGTGCCACCAAGCCCTGGGCAGGGTTGAACACTGAAGCTTTCTTT. It translates to CATKPWAGLNTEAFF. The chain combines TRBV6-1 with TRBJ1-1; D might be TRBD1 (5 bases). V lost 10 bases and J 0 bases, leaving 18 bases between the germline ends. Per the germline V gene, CDR1 is MNHNS and CDR2 is SASEGT. This CDR3 spans 15 amino acids.

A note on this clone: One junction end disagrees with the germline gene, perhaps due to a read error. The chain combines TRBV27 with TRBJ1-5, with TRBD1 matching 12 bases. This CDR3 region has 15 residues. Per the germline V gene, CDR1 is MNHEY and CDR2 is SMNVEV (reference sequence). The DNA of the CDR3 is TGTGCCAGCAGTCGCGGGACAGGGGGCAACCAGCCCCAGCATTTT. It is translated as CASSRGTGGNQPQHF.

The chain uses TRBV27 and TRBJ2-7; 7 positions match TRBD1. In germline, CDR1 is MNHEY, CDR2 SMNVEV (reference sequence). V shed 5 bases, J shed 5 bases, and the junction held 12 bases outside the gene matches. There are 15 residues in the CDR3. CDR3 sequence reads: CASSRRQGNWHEQYF. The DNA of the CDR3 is TGTGCCAGCAGTCGCCGACAGGGTAATTGGCACGAGCAGTACTTC.

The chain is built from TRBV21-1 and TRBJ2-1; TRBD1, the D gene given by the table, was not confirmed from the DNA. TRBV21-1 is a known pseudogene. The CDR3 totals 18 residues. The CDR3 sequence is CASSKSFHWDRGYNEQFF. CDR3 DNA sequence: TGTGCCAGCAGCAAATCTTTTCATTGGGACAGGGGTTACAATGAGCAGTTCTTC.

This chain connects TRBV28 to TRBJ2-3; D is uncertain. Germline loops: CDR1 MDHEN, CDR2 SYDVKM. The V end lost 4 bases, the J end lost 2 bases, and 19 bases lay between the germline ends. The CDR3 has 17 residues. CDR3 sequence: CASSWPASGSSTDTQYF. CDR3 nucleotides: TGTGCCAGCAGTTGGCCCGCGTCAGGTTCTTCCACAGATACGCAGTATTTT. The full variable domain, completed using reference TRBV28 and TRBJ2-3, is DVKVTQSSRYLVKRTGEKVFLECVQDMDHENMFWYRQDPGLGLRLIYFSYDVKMKEKGDIPEGYSVSREKKERFSLILESASTNQTSMYLCASSWPASGSSTDTQYFGPGTRLTVL.

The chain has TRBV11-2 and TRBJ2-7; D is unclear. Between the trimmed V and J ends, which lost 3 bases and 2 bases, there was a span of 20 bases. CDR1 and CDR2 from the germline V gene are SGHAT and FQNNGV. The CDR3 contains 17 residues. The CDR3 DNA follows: TGTGCCAGCAGCTTTTCCCCCCCTGGCACCACCACCTACGAGCAGTACTTC. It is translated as CASSFSPPGTTTYEQYF.

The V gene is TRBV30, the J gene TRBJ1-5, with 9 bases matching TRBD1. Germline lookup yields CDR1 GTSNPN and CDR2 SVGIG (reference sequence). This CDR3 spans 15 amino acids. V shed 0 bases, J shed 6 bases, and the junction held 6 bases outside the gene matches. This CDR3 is CAWSVGQGSSQPQHF. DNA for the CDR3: TGTGCCTGGAGTGTAGGACAGGGGTCGAGTCAGCCCCAGCATTTT.

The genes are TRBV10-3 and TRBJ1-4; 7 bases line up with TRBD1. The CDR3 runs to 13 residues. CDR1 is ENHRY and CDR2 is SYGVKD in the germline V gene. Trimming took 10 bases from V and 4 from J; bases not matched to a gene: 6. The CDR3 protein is CATGQEDNEKLFF. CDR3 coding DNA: TGTGCCACCGGACAGGAGGATAATGAAAAACTGTTTTTT.

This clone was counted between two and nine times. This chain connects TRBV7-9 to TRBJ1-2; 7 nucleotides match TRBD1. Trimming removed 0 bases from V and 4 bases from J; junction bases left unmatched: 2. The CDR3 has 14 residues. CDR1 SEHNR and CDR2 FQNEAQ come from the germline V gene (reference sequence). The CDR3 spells CASSLAGQPYGYTF. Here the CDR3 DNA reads TGTGCCAGCAGCTTAGCGGGACAGCCCTATGGCTACACCTTC.